Below, 8 T cell receptor beta chains from the same sample are listed, as sequenced in a study of T cell responses to AZD1222 COVID-19 vaccine. Sequencing used immunoSEQ multiplex PCR; TCRdb keeps in-frame clones, though not all of them. The sample holds under 150,000 clones; 80% to 95% are singletons and the top ten take around 5.1%. This material consisted of peripheral blood, taken on day 0 of AZD1222 vaccination. The receptors come from an adult in good health.

The chain couples TRBV6-4 to TRBJ1-1, with 8 positions matching TRBD1. V was pared by 3 bases and J by 8 bases, with 8 bases of the junction left unmatched. The germline V gene encodes CDR1 MRHNA and CDR2 SNTAGT. The CDR3 is made up of 14 amino acids. CDR3 bases: TGTGCCAGCAGTGAATTACCCGGACAGGGAGAAGCTTTCTTT. Residues: CASSELPGQGEAFF.

The V gene is TRBV7-9, the J gene TRBJ1-2; D unresolved. The CDR3 consists of 15 residues. With 4 bases removed from V and 4 bases from J, the gap between germline ends came to 16 bases. Germline CDR1 reads SEHNR; CDR2 reads FQNEAQ (reference sequence). Here the CDR3 DNA reads TGTGCCAGCAGCTATGGACCCTCTCTAGCCTATGGCTACACCTTC. As protein: CASSYGPSLAYGYTF.

This chain uses TRBV6-5 with TRBJ1-1; D perhaps matches TRBD1 (6 bases). Between the trimmed V and J ends, which lost 4 bases and 0 bases, there was a span of 9 bases. Germline V gene lookup returns CDR1 MNHEY and CDR2 SVGAGI. The CDR3 length is 14 residues. CDR3 nucleotide sequence: TGTGCCAGCAGTTTACAGGGCATGAACACTGAAGCTTTCTTT. Translation: CASSLQGMNTEAFF.

V usage is TRBV7-9 and J usage is TRBJ2-5; 9 bases match TRBD1. This CDR3 is built from 14 residues. The V and J ends lost 8 bases and 5 bases, in that order; junction bases with no gene match: 9. Germline-derived CDR1 and CDR2 are SEHNR and FQNEAQ (reference sequence). The CDR3, as DNA: TGTGCCAGCGGCACAGGGGGCATTAGTGAGACCCAGTACTTC. It is translated as CASGTGGISETQYF. The full variable domain, with the rest looked up from reference TRBV7-9 and TRBJ2-5, is DTGVSQNPRHKITKRGQNVTFRCDPISEHNRLYWYRQTLGQGPEFLTYFQNEAQLEKSRLLSDRFSAERPKGSFSTLEIQRTEQGDSAMYLCASGTGGISETQYFGPGTRLLVL.

The V gene is TRBV15, the J gene TRBJ2-1; unclear D gene. This CDR3 is built from 14 residues. The V end lost 1 base, the J end lost 4 bases, and 8 bases lay between the germline ends. Per germline, CDR1 LNHNV and CDR2 YYDKDF (reference sequence). The CDR3 DNA sequence: TGTGCCACCAGCAGAGTGCGGATATACAATGAGCAGTTCTTC. The encoded protein is CATSRVRIYNEQFF.

The chain has TRBV5-6 and TRBJ1-4, with a tentative D call TRBD1 (6 bases). CDR1 is SGHDT, CDR2 YYEEEE, per germline. The V end lost 4 bases, the J end lost 10 bases, and 20 bases lay between the germline ends. The CDR3 extends over 15 amino acids. The CDR3 spells CASSIEGRGGGKLFF. In DNA, the CDR3 is TGTGCCAGCAGCATAGAGGGCAGGGGCGGGGGAAAACTGTTTTTT.

The genes are TRBV24-1 and TRBJ2-1; 7 bases fit TRBD2. The CDR3 totals 13 residues. Germline assignment: CDR1 KGHDR and CDR2 SFDVKD. Trimming at V came to 0 bases and at J to 10 bases, leaving 2 bases not matched to a gene. CDR3 region: CATSDLEAGEQFF. The CDR3, as DNA: TGTGCCACCAGTGATTTGGAAGCGGGAGAGCAGTTCTTC.

The chain has TRBV7-2 and TRBJ1-5; 8 nucleotides line up with TRBD1. Germline V lookup: CDR1 SGHTA, CDR2 FQGNSA. This CDR3 contains 15 residues. The J segment lost 4 bases and the V segment lost 1 base, leaving 3 bases of the junction unmatched. The CDR3 coding sequence is TGTGCCAGCAGCTTAGGACAGGGGTGGAATCAGCCCCAGCATTTT. It translates to CASSLGQGWNQPQHF.